Listed below are T cell receptor beta chains from one sample, sequenced in a study of blood T cell repertoires in COVID-19. Profiled with immunoSEQ multiplex PCR; TCRdb holds only in-frame clones, not every one. The table shows about 140,000 clones, with approximately 84% occurring only once. The sequencing sample was made of peripheral blood. All receptors come from a human donor in a cohort sampled during active COVID-19. Both conserved end residues are part of each CDR3. D genes are given only for firm matches. Clone size is shown for a subset of rows, as once, few, many or a class of expanded clone.

size,D,length,J,V,DNA,CDR3
few,NA,14,TRBJ2-2,TRBV5-1,TGCGCCAGCAGCGCCCGGGGTCACACCGGGGAGCTGTTTTTT,CASSARGHTGELFF
NA,NA,12,TRBJ1-5,TRBV15,TGTGCCACCAGCGTCGGGGAAGGGCCCCAGCATTTT,CATSVGEGPQHF
NA,NA,17,TRBJ2-7,TRBV6-1,TGTGCCAGCAGTGAAGCGACGGGTCGGGGGGCTACCTACGAGCAGTACTTC,CASSEATGRGATYEQYF
NA,NA,11,TRBJ1-1,TRBV20-1,TGCAGTGCTAGCCACGACACTGAAGCCTTCTTT,CSASHDTEAFF
once,TRBD1,15,TRBJ1-6,TRBV6-5,TGTGCCAGCAGTTCCACAGGGGCGCGGAATTCACCCCTCCACTTT,CASSSTGARNSPLHF
NA,NA,11,TRBJ2-5,TRBV18,TGTGCCAGCTCACCACTAGCAACCCAGTACTTC,CASSPLATQYF
NA,NA,14,TRBJ2-5,TRBV2,TGTGCCAGCAGTCGCCGGACAGTTCAAGAGACCCAGTACTTC,CASSRRTVQETQYF
NA,NA,11,TRBJ1-1,TRBV5-6,TGTGCCTTCCGAGGGGGAACTGAAGCTTTCTTT,CAFRGGTEAFF
NA,NA,14,TRBJ1-1,TRBV4-1,TGCGCCAGCAGCCGAGTGGACAGAAACACTGAAGCTTTCTTT,CASSRVDRNTEAFF
NA,NA,14,TRBJ2-1,TRBV6-5,TGTGCCAGCAGCCGCGGGACTGATGGCAATGAGCAGTTCTTC,CASSRGTDGNEQFF
NA,TRBD1,16,TRBJ2-4,TRBV23-1,TGCGCCAGCAGTCAATCATGGACAGGTATTGAAAACATTCAGTACTTC,CASSQSWTGIENIQYF
few,NA,14,TRBJ2-5,TRBV20-1,TGCAGTGCTAGTGTTCTGGCGGGCGGAGAGACCCAGTACTTC,CSASVLAGGETQYF
NA,NA,15,TRBJ1-5,TRBV15,TGTGCCACCAGCAGAGTGACAGGAAGCAATCAGCCCCAGCATTTT,CATSRVTGSNQPQHF
few,NA,12,TRBJ2-5,TRBV5-1,TGCGCCAGCAGCCCTAGGGGGGAGACCCAGTACTTC,CASSPRGETQYF
NA,TRBD1,13,TRBJ1-1,TRBV19,TGTGCCAGTAGACGACAGGGGAACACTGAAGCTTTCTTT,CASRRQGNTEAFF
NA,TRBD1,14,TRBJ2-3,TRBV19,TGTGCCAGTCGGGGGACAGGGGACGTTCCAGGGCAGTATTTT,CASRGTGDVPGQYF
NA,TRBD1,16,TRBJ1-6,TRBV18,TGTGCCAGCTCACCTACGACAGGGGCCACGGGTTCACCCCTCCACTTT,CASSPTTGATGSPLHF
NA,TRBD1,15,TRBJ2-5,TRBV13,TGTGCCAGCAGCGGGGACAGGGGAGGATCAGAGACCCAGTACTTC,CASSGDRGGSETQYF
NA,NA,14,TRBJ1-3,TRBV5-6,TGTGCCAGCAGCTTGCTAGGCTCTGGAAACACCATATATTTT,CASSLLGSGNTIYF
NA,NA,15,TRBJ1-2,TRBV5-6,TGTGCCAGCAGCTTGAAGCAGGGGTGGAACTATGGCTACACCTTC,CASSLKQGWNYGYTF
NA,NA,14,TRBJ1-3,TRBV6-5,TGTGCCAGCAGTTACAGCACCTCTGGAAACACCATATATTTT,CASSYSTSGNTIYF
NA,NA,15,TRBJ2-5,TRBV9,TGTGCCAGCAGCCCCCACGGGACACAACAAGAGACCCAGTACTTC,CASSPHGTQQETQYF
NA,TRBD2,15,TRBJ2-1,TRBV5-1,TGCGCCAGCAGCACTAGCGGGGGGGCCGAAAATGAGCAGTTCTTC,CASSTSGGAENEQFF
NA,TRBD2,17,TRBJ2-1,TRBV27,TGTGCCAGCAGTTTAAATGGTTGGCGGGGGGCCGACAATGAGCAGTTCTTC,CASSLNGWRGADNEQFF
NA,TRBD1,14,TRBJ1-1,TRBV18,TGTGCCAGCTCACCCGAAACAGGGGTCACTGAAGCTTTCTTT,CASSPETGVTEAFF
NA,TRBD2,20,TRBJ2-3,TRBV27,TGTGCCAGCGGATCCTCACGGGGACTAGCGGGGTTGACTAGCACAGATACGCAGTATTTT,CASGSSRGLAGLTSTDTQYF
NA,TRBD1,14,TRBJ1-2,TRBV7-9,TGTGCCAGCAGTCGAGTTATAGGACAGGCGGTCTACACCTTC,CASSRVIGQAVYTF
NA,NA,14,TRBJ2-2,TRBV28,TGTGCCAGCCGCAGGTCAGGGAACACCGGGGAGCTGTTTTTT,CASRRSGNTGELFF
NA,NA,14,TRBJ1-6,TRBV6-1,TGTGCCAGCAGTGACGGCGGCTATAATTCACCCCTCCACTTT,CASSDGGYNSPLHF
once,NA,15,TRBJ2-2,TRBV6-5,TGTGCCGGCTCCAACCCTGGGCGAAACACCGGGGAGCTGTTTTTT,CAGSNPGRNTGELFF
NA,TRBD1,15,TRBJ2-1,TRBV5-1,TGCGCCAGCTGCACCGGGACAGGCGTAGGCAATGAGCAGTTCTTC,CASCTGTGVGNEQFF
NA,TRBD2,20,TRBJ2-3,TRBV10-1,TGCGCCAGCGGAGTATCCGGGACTAGCGGGGGTAGGGGACCCACAGATACGCAGTATTTT,CASGVSGTSGGRGPTDTQYF
few,NA,13,TRBJ1-5,TRBV5-8,TGTGCCAGCAGCTTCTCAGGGAATCAGCCCCAGCATTTT,CASSFSGNQPQHF
NA,NA,14,TRBJ2-3,TRBV5-1,TGCGCCAGCAGCTTGGAAACAGGGCCAGATACGCAGTATTTT,CASSLETGPDTQYF
NA,NA,15,TRBJ2-7,TRBV14,TGTGCCAGCAGCCAAGTTCGGGCCCCGGGATACGAGCAGTACTTC,CASSQVRAPGYEQYF
NA,NA,11,TRBJ2-3,TRBV1,TGCACCAGTAAGACAGCAGATACGCAGTATTTT,CTSKTADTQYF
NA,NA,13,TRBJ1-6,TRBV11-2,TGTGCCAGCAGCGACGTCGAAGACTTATCCCTCCACTTT,CASSDVEDLSLHF
few,TRBD1,15,TRBJ2-5,TRBV15,TGTGCCACCAGCAGCTACGGACAGGGGAGAGAGACCCAGTACTTC,CATSSYGQGRETQYF
NA,NA,11,TRBJ2-7,TRBV12-3/TRBV12-4,TGTGCCAGCAGTTTCCGCGGGGAGCAGTACTTC,CASSFRGEQYF
NA,NA,15,TRBJ1-1,TRBV7-9,TGTGCCAGCAGCTTTCCCAGGGCCGGGAACACTGAAGCTTTCTTT,CASSFPRAGNTEAFF
NA,TRBD2,15,TRBJ2-7,TRBV19,TGTGCCAGTAGTATGACCGGTCTAGCGGGGGGCGAGCAGTACTTC,CASSMTGLAGGEQYF
NA,TRBD1,15,TRBJ2-1,TRBV11-1,TGTGCCAGCAGCTTGGGACAGGCAACTTACAATGAGCAGTTCTTC,CASSLGQATYNEQFF
NA,NA,11,TRBJ1-4,TRBV20-1,TGCAGTGGGCAGGGATACGAAAAACTGTTTTTT,CSGQGYEKLFF
NA,TRBD2,15,TRBJ2-1,TRBV7-2,TGTGCCAGCAGCTTAGTGGCGGGGGGGGTCAATGAGCAGTTCTTC,CASSLVAGGVNEQFF
NA,TRBD2,15,TRBJ2-1,TRBV10-1,TGCGCCAGCAGTGAGTTGGGACTAGGAGAGAATGAGCAGTTCTTC,CASSELGLGENEQFF
many,NA,14,TRBJ1-3,TRBV11-2,TGTGCCAGCAGCTCAGTAACGACTGGAAACACCATATATTTT,CASSSVTTGNTIYF
NA,TRBD1,15,TRBJ1-1,TRBV14,TGTGCCAGCAGCCGGTGGACAGGGATGAACACTGAAGCTTTCTTT,CASSRWTGMNTEAFF
NA,NA,13,TRBJ2-2,TRBV9,TGTGCCAGCAGCGTAGCGGGTTTCGGGGAGCTGTTTTTT,CASSVAGFGELFF
NA,NA,12,TRBJ2-3,TRBV19,TGTGCCAGTAGTACACTAGGGGATACGCAGTATTTT,CASSTLGDTQYF
NA,NA,14,TRBJ2-1,TRBV5-1,TGCGCCAGCAGCGTTCAGACAGGCTACAATGAGCAGTTCTTC,CASSVQTGYNEQFF
NA,NA,15,TRBJ2-4,TRBV27,TGTGCCAGCAGTTTATACAGGTCAGCCAAAAACATTCAGTACTTC,CASSLYRSAKNIQYF
NA,TRBD1,13,TRBJ2-7,TRBV29-1,TGCAGCGTTCCCGGGACAGGGACCCACGAGCAGTACTTC,CSVPGTGTHEQYF
once,NA,15,TRBJ1-2,TRBV12-5,TGTGCTAGTGGTTTCTCGGGGGGGGCTAAGTATGGCTACACCTTC,CASGFSGGAKYGYTF
few,TRBD2,14,TRBJ2-1,TRBV11-3,TGTGCCAGCAGCTTAGGGCGGGGGGGCCAGGAGCAGTTCTTC,CASSLGRGGQEQFF
NA,NA,16,TRBJ1-5,TRBV19,TGTGCCAGTAGTACCTCGGGGATCCATAGCAATCAGCCCCAGCATTTT,CASSTSGIHSNQPQHF
few,NA,13,TRBJ1-1,TRBV28,TGTGCCAGCAGTTCAGCAGGGAGGACTGAAGCTTTCTTT,CASSSAGRTEAFF
NA,TRBD2,16,TRBJ2-1,TRBV5-1,TGCGCCAGCAGCTTGGCCGGGGGGGCCTCCTACAATGAGCAGTTCTTC,CASSLAGGASYNEQFF
NA,NA,12,TRBJ1-1,TRBV29-1,TGCAGCGTTGACAGGGGGAACACTGAAGCTTTCTTT,CSVDRGNTEAFF
NA,NA,14,TRBJ1-5,TRBV6-6,TGTGCCAGCAGACAGGGAAGGGGCAATCAGCCCCAGCATTTT,CASRQGRGNQPQHF